Shown below are 29 T cell receptor beta chains from a single sample sequenced in a study of T cell repertoires in cytomegalovirus infection. TCRdb used MiXCR to reprocess the reads, holding one entry per CDR3 protein. The sample includes roughly 200,000 distinct CDR3 sequences, 15% to 20% of them seen just once. Sequenced input: CD8+ T cells from PBMCs. The origin of the receptors is a human donor in good health (CMV status not recorded). Some clones in this sample may be carry-over from other donors' samples.

The chain recombines TRBV7-6 with TRBJ1-1; D remains unclear. V gave up 0 bases and J gave up 4 bases, with 6 bases separating them. Germline V CDR1 and CDR2: SGHVS, FNYEAQ. The CDR3 totals 13 residues. This CDR3 is CASSLAVGTEAFF. The DNA for the CDR3 is TGTGCCAGCAGCTTAGCCGTGGGCACTGAAGCTTTCTTT.

This clonotype has a handful of counts. This CDR3 is CASSYSPTGVEQFF. CDR3 nucleotides: TGTGCCAGCAGTTACTCCCCGACAGGGGTCGAGCAGTTCTTC. The chain joins TRBV6-2 or TRBV6-3 to TRBJ2-1; 8 bases are shared with TRBD1. V lost 0 bases, J lost 10 bases, and 5 bases stayed unmatched. Looked up from germline, CDR1 is MNHEY and CDR2 is SVGEGT. The length of the CDR3 is 14 residues.

The V call is TRBV15, the J call TRBJ1-2, with no clear D. Germline V gene data show CDR1 as LNHNV and CDR2 as YYDKDF (reference sequence). This CDR3 comprises 14 residues. V was cut by 3 bases and J by 1 base, with 9 bases left in between. The DNA of the CDR3 is TGTGCCACCAGCAGTCGCGGGTTTAACTATGGCTACACCTTC. It is translated as CATSSRGFNYGYTF. Using reference TRBV15 and TRBJ1-2 for the parts outside the CDR3, the full variable domain is DAMVIQNPRYQVTQFGKPVTLSCSQTLNHNVMYWYQQKSSQAPKLLFHYYDKDFNNEADTPDNFQSRRPNTSFCFLDIRSPGLGDTAMYLCATSSRGFNYGYTFGSGTRLTVV.

This clonotype was seen a handful of times. The chain joins TRBV11-2 to TRBJ2-1; D remains ambiguous. This CDR3 comprises 15 residues. V was trimmed by 5 bases and J by 0 bases, leaving 11 bases between them. Germline V CDR1 and CDR2: SGHAT, FQNNGV. CDR3 DNA sequence: TGTGCCAGCAGCCATTACAAAAGCTCCTACAATGAGCAGTTCTTC. Translating gives CASSHYKSSYNEQFF.

This clonotype has a handful of counts. The V gene is TRBV5-1, the J gene TRBJ1-6; 10 bases fit TRBD1. Germline V CDR1 and CDR2: SGHRS, YFSETQ. CDR3 length equals 16 residues. The V segment lost 0 bases and the J segment 9 bases; nucleotides outside the gene matches: 6. CDR3 loop: CASSLARQGARSPLHF. CDR3 nucleotides: TGCGCCAGCAGCTTGGCCCGACAGGGGGCGCGTTCACCCCTCCACTTT.

This clonotype was seen more than once but under ten times. The chain has TRBV7-9 and TRBJ2-4; 8 nucleotides align to TRBD2. The germline V gene has CDR1 SEHNR and CDR2 FQNEAQ (reference sequence). J gave up 7 bases and V 2 bases, and 13 bases lay outside the gene matches. This CDR3 is built from 17 residues. DNA for the CDR3: TGTGCCAGCAGCTTAATCCGAGACTTAGGCGGGGGGAACATTCAGTACTTC. It encodes CASSLIRDLGGGNIQYF. Full variable domain (remainder filled in from reference TRBV7-9 and TRBJ2-4): DTGVSQNPRHKITKRGQNVTFRCDPISEHNRLYWYRQTLGQGPEFLTYFQNEAQLEKSRLLSDRFSAERPKGSFSTLEIQRTEQGDSAMYLCASSLIRDLGGGNIQYFGAGTRLSVL.

The sample holds a few counts of this clonotype. V usage is TRBV28 and J usage is TRBJ1-3; 9 nucleotides agree with TRBD1. The germline gives CDR1 MDHEN, CDR2 SYDVKM. Trimming took 0 bases from V and 0 from J; bases not matched to a gene: 6. The CDR3 consists of 18 residues. The CDR3 nucleotides read TGTGCCAGCAGTTTATGGGGGACAGGGCCGTTCTCTGGAAACACCATATATTTT. This codes for CASSLWGTGPFSGNTIYF.

In DNA form, the CDR3 reads TGTGCCAGCAGCCGACGACTAGCGGGGGATTACAATGAGCAGTTCTTC. Translated, it gives CASSRRLAGDYNEQFF. The chain recombines TRBV11-2 with TRBJ2-1, with 12 bases fitting TRBD2. This CDR3 comprises 16 residues. The trim removed 5 bases at V and 4 bases at J, leaving 6 bases unmatched. The germline gives CDR1 SGHAT, CDR2 FQNNGV.

The chain carries TRBV6-2 or TRBV6-3 and TRBJ1-6; possible D gene TRBD1, 6 bases. The germline gives CDR1 MNHEY, CDR2 SVGEGT. V lost 4 bases, J lost 2 bases, and 6 bases lay in between. CDR3 length: 14 residues. The CDR3 DNA is TGTGCCAGCAGTTGGACAGCCTATAATTCACCCCTCCACTTT. The encoded protein is CASSWTAYNSPLHF.

This clonotype was seen more than once but under ten times. The V call is TRBV12-3 or TRBV12-4, the J call TRBJ2-2, with TRBD1 identical over 9 bases. V lost 5 bases to trimming and J lost 1 base; unmatched junction nucleotides: 17. The CDR3 is 20 amino acids. CDR3 nucleotides: TGTGCCAGCAGTACCCCACAGGGGGCGTCGATAACAGGGAACACCGGGGAGCTGTTTTTT. Its protein is CASSTPQGASITGNTGELFF.

The chain employs TRBV20-1 and TRBJ2-2; 9 nucleotides line up with TRBD1. The CDR3 loop spans 17 amino acids. The junction had 14 bases not matched to a gene; V was cut back by 5 bases and J by 4 bases. Germline CDR1 and CDR2: DFQATT and SNEGSKA (reference sequence). The CDR3, as DNA: TGCAGTGCTCCCACACCCATCCGGGACAGGGTCACCGGGGAGCTGTTTTTT. It codes for CSAPTPIRDRVTGELFF.

The rearrangement uses TRBV4-2 and TRBJ2-3, with D tentatively TRBD2 (6 bases). The germline V gene has CDR1 LGHNA and CDR2 YNFKEQ. The CDR3 extends over 15 amino acids. Trimming shortened V by 4 bases and J by 4 bases, and 15 bases separated the two germline ends. The CDR3 is CASSPGLPKADTQYF. CDR3 nucleotide sequence: TGTGCCAGCAGCCCGGGACTTCCCAAGGCAGATACGCAGTATTTT.

The chain employs TRBV29-1 and TRBJ2-7; D possibly corresponds to TRBD1 (6 bases). The V and J ends lost 1 base and 2 bases respectively, with 9 bases between them. This CDR3 is 13 amino acids long. Germline CDR1 reads SQVTM; CDR2 reads ANQGSEA. The CDR3, as DNA: TGCAGCGTTGAAGGGGACACCCCCTACGAGCAGTACTTC. Its protein is CSVEGDTPYEQYF.

This clonotype has a handful of counts. This chain connects TRBV7-9 to TRBJ2-7; 9 bases match TRBD1. The CDR3 extends over 15 amino acids. Germline CDR1 is SEHNR and CDR2 is FQNEAQ (reference sequence). J was trimmed by 5 bases and V by 4 bases; bases with no gene match: 9. This chain's CDR3 is CASSSPGQGLHEQYF. CDR3 DNA: TGTGCCAGCAGCTCTCCGGGACAGGGCCTTCACGAGCAGTACTTC.

V and J are TRBV7-6 and TRBJ1-1; no clear D. The length of the CDR3 is 15 residues. The V end lost 1 base, the J end lost 11 bases, and 20 bases lay between the germline ends. CDR1 and CDR2 (germline): SGHVS, FNYEAQ. CDR3 DNA sequence: TGTGCCAGCAGCTTAGGAATCGGGCCAGCCCCAAAGGCTTTCTTT. Its translation is CASSLGIGPAPKAFF.

This clonotype appeared many times. The chain recombines TRBV7-6 with TRBJ2-3; no reliable D call. The CDR3 runs to 15 residues. Deletions cut 3 bases from V and 4 bases from J, with 14 bases between. Per germline, CDR1 SGHVS and CDR2 FNYEAQ. The CDR3 coding sequence is TGTGCCAGCAGCTTGGGCTCTGGCAGGCCAGATACGCAGTATTTT. This codes for CASSLGSGRPDTQYF.

This clonotype was found many times. The chain is built from TRBV7-2 and TRBJ2-7; 7 nucleotides match TRBD1. The CDR3 runs 14 residues. Germline-derived CDR1 and CDR2 are SGHTA and FQGNSA. The J segment lost 2 bases and the V segment lost 4 bases, leaving 5 bases of the junction unmatched. This CDR3 reads CASSSPGTAYEQYF. The CDR3 nucleotides read TGTGCCAGCAGCTCACCCGGGACAGCCTACGAGCAGTACTTC.

This clonotype was detected only a few times. The chain links TRBV7-2 to TRBJ2-3, with 11 bases identical to TRBD2. Germline loops: CDR1 SGHTA, CDR2 FQGNSA. The CDR3 loop spans 15 amino acids. The V segment lost 4 bases and the J segment 0 bases; nucleotides outside the gene matches: 0. Here the CDR3 reads CASSWTSGSTDTQYF. The DNA for the CDR3 is TGTGCCAGCAGCTGGACTAGCGGGAGCACAGATACGCAGTATTTT. Full variable domain (outside the CDR3, taken from reference TRBV7-2 and TRBJ2-3): GAGVSQSPSNKVTEKGKDVELRCDPISGHTALYWYRQSLGQGLEFLIYFQGNSAPDKSGLPSDRFSAERTGGSVSTLTIQRTQQEDSAVYLCASSWTSGSTDTQYFGPGTRLTVL.

This clonotype appeared a few times. The genes are TRBV6-1 and TRBJ2-2; no reliable D call. CDR1 MNHNS and CDR2 SASEGT come from the germline V gene. CDR3 length: 12 amino acids. This CDR3 is CASWINTGELFF. The DNA for the CDR3 is TGTGCATCATGGATTAACACCGGGGAGCTGTTTTTT.

The chain recombines TRBV7-2 with TRBJ1-1; D possibly corresponds to TRBD1 (5 bases). Germline CDR1 reads SGHTA; CDR2 reads FQGNSA. V lost 4 bases, J lost 2 bases, and 23 bases lay in between. This CDR3 contains 18 residues. In nucleotides, the CDR3 is TGTGCCAGCAGCTCCCCGCCGGGACCCAGAGACCCAAACACTGAAGCTTTCTTT. It codes for CASSSPPGPRDPNTEAFF.

The rearrangement joins TRBV12-3 or TRBV12-4 to TRBJ2-5, with 7 bases matching TRBD1. This CDR3 has 16 residues. Trimming took 3 bases from V and 0 from J; bases not matched to a gene: 7. Here the CDR3 DNA reads TGTGCCAGCAGTTTGGGGGACAGTTGGTACCAAGAGACCCAGTACTTC. This codes for CASSLGDSWYQETQYF.

The chain combines TRBV4-1 with TRBJ2-7; 7 bases are a match to TRBD1. This CDR3 comprises 13 residues. Trimming removed 4 bases from V and 6 bases from J; junction bases left unmatched: 6. Germline loops: CDR1 MGHRA, CDR2 YSYEKL. CDR3 DNA sequence: TGCGCCAGCAGCCCCTTGACAGGGACCGAGCAGTACTTC. This gives the protein CASSPLTGTEQYF.

The chain carries TRBV2 and TRBJ2-7; D is unclear. Germline CDR1 SNHLY, CDR2 FYNNEI. V lost 2 bases and J lost 4, with 6 bases in between. The CDR3 spans 12 residues. The CDR3 reads CASSEQLYEQYF. The DNA for the CDR3 is TGTGCCAGCAGTGAACAGCTTTACGAGCAGTACTTC.

This sequence joins TRBV7-2 and TRBJ2-2; perhaps TRBD1 as D (5 bases). V was clipped by 5 bases and J by 2 bases, with 21 bases between them. There are 18 residues in the CDR3. CDR1 SGHTA and CDR2 FQGNSA come from the germline V gene. The CDR3 reads CASSPASDILLNTGELFF. The CDR3, as DNA: TGTGCCAGCAGCCCGGCCTCGGACATCTTACTCAACACCGGGGAGCTGTTTTTT.

The V and J genes are TRBV12-3 or TRBV12-4 and TRBJ1-2, with D maybe TRBD1 (5 bases). V was trimmed by 2 bases and J by 6 bases, leaving 10 bases between them. This CDR3 has 13 residues. The CDR3 DNA reads TGTGCCAGCAGTTTACAGGGTACAGATGGCTACACCTTC. It codes for CASSLQGTDGYTF.

The chain combines TRBV7-9 with TRBJ2-1; a possible D gene is TRBD2 (5 bases). Trimming stripped 5 bases from V and 9 bases from J, with 8 bases between. Per germline, CDR1 SEHNR and CDR2 FQNEAQ (reference sequence). CDR3 length: 11 residues. In DNA, the CDR3 is TGTGCCAGCAGCACCGGGGTTGAGCAGTTCTTC. Translation gives CASSTGVEQFF.

J is TRBJ2-1 and V is TRBV6-5; perhaps D is TRBD1 or TRBD2 (5 bases each). Germline loops: CDR1 MNHEY, CDR2 SVGAGI. The CDR3 is made up of 16 amino acids. The V and J ends lost 2 bases and 3 bases respectively, with 14 bases between them. DNA for the CDR3: TGTGCCAGCAGTTACAATGGGGGATCGATCTACAATGAGCAGTTCTTC. Its translation: CASSYNGGSIYNEQFF.

The rearrangement links TRBV5-6 to TRBJ1-1, with 8 positions matching TRBD1. Germline V gives CDR1 SGHDT, CDR2 YYEEEE. The length of the CDR3 is 17 residues. J was trimmed by 0 bases and V by 1 base; bases with no gene match: 8. CDR3 sequence (DNA): TGTGCCAGCAGCTTGTTCGGGACAGGAGTTATGAACACTGAAGCTTTCTTT. Amino acids: CASSLFGTGVMNTEAFF.

This chain links TRBV7-9 with TRBJ2-3; no firm D call. V lost 1 base to trimming and J lost 2 bases, with 7 bases between them. Germline assignment: CDR1 SEHNR and CDR2 FQNEAQ (reference sequence). The CDR3 is 14 amino acids. CDR3 sequence: CASSLVGNTDTQYF. In nucleotides, the CDR3 is TGTGCCAGCAGCTTAGTGGGAAACACAGATACGCAGTATTTT.